The TCR beta chain described here comes from a study of blood T cell repertoires in COVID-19. Study background: Researchers got acute and convalescent COVID-19 samples from the United States, Italy and Spain. In each case, the material was cDNA or gDNA derived from T cells, B-cell-depleted T cells, or PBMCs.

Source study methods: Estimated nucleated cell counts came from reference gene primer amplification. TCRdb keeps only in-frame clones here, not all; method: immunoSEQ multiplex PCR. D and trimming were read from the DNA, whereas the V and J calls and clone size are those reported in that table. Counted here are 300,000 to 400,000 clones, more than 70% occurring once; the ten biggest clones make up about 1.1%. Clinical history as reported by participants underpinned cohort assignment. Germline V lookup: CDR1 LNHDA, CDR2 SQIVND (reference sequence). This CDR3 is built from 17 residues. The ends were cut back, 6 bases at V and 0 bases at J, with 17 bases in the middle.

Sequenced input: PBMCs or T cells enriched from blood (not recorded which). The chain links TRBV19 to TRBJ1-4; D remains unclear. The clonotype was recovered from a woman aged 18-35 years who had recovered from COVID-19. The CDR3 protein is CASRSTSPRATNEKLFF. CDR3 nucleotide sequence: TGTGCCAGTAGATCTACCTCGCCCCGTGCAACTAATGAAAAACTGTTTTTT. The complete variable domain, with remaining parts taken from reference TRBV19 and TRBJ1-4, reads DGGITQSPKYLFRKEGQNVTLSCEQNLNHDAMYWYRQDPGQGLRLIYYSQIVNDFQKGDIAEGYSVSREKKESFPLTVTSAQKNPTAFYLCASRSTSPRATNEKLFFGSGTQLSVL.